One and the same sample provided the 26 T cell receptor beta chains below, sequenced in a study of blood T cell repertoires in COVID-19. Assay used: immunoSEQ multiplex PCR; TCRdb lists only in-frame clones, some missing. This table has 230,000 or so clones, roughly 82% appearing once. Sequences were obtained from peripheral blood. The receptors here all came from a woman aged 40 to 50 who had recovered from COVID-19.

The chain employs TRBV29-1 and TRBJ2-1; maybe TRBD2 (5 bases). Trimming took off 5 bases at V and 7 bases at J, with 12 bases between the two ends. Germline V gene sequence: CDR1 SQVTM, CDR2 ANQGSEA. The CDR3 extends over 12 amino acids. The CDR3 region is CSVSGDLNEQFF. The CDR3 DNA reads TGCAGCGTTAGCGGTGATTTAAATGAGCAGTTCTTC.

This chain joins TRBV20-1 and TRBJ2-2; D call uncertain. The germline gives CDR1 DFQATT, CDR2 SNEGSKA (reference sequence). With 3 bases removed from V and 6 bases from J, the gap between germline ends came to 8 bases. The CDR3 consists of 12 residues. The CDR3 loop is CSASYRSGELFF. The DNA of the CDR3 is TGCAGTGCTAGTTATAGATCCGGGGAGCTGTTTTTT.

The chain couples TRBV7-2 to TRBJ1-3, with 10 bases that match TRBD1. Germline assignment: CDR1 SGHTA and CDR2 FQGNSA. The CDR3 sequence is 14 residues long. After removal of 8 bases from V and 4 bases from J, the junction contained 5 bases not matched to a gene. The CDR3 DNA is TGTGCCAGCGGGGGACAGGGGAGAGGAAACACCATATATTTT. Its protein product is CASGGQGRGNTIYF.

This clone was seen a single time. The genes are TRBV28 and TRBJ1-1; TRBD1 might be the D (5 bases). V was shortened by 4 bases and J by 4 bases, with 10 bases between the two germline ends. The CDR3 sequence is 13 residues long. CDR1 is MDHEN and CDR2 is SYDVKM in the germline V gene. The CDR3 reads CASSWRGFTEAFF. Written as DNA, the CDR3 is TGTGCCAGCAGTTGGAGGGGCTTCACTGAAGCTTTCTTT.

The chain employs TRBV11-2 and TRBJ1-1; D is unclear. The ends were cut back, 5 bases at V and 2 bases at J, with 9 bases in the middle. The CDR3 runs to 13 residues. The V gene's germline CDR1 is SGHAT and CDR2 FQNNGV. CDR3 sequence (DNA): TGTGCCAGCAGCCAACACCGTAACACTGAAGCTTTCTTT. Translating gives CASSQHRNTEAFF.

In nucleotides, the CDR3 is TGTGCCAGTAGTATGCGCAGGCTTGGCGGCTACACCTTC. Protein: CASSMRRLGGYTF. The V call is TRBV19, the J call TRBJ1-2; D unclear. Trimming removed 3 bases from V and 8 bases from J, with 13 bases in between. This CDR3 spans 13 amino acids. CDR1 is LNHDA, CDR2 SQIVND, per germline (reference sequence).

The chain employs TRBV4-2 and TRBJ1-2; TRBD1 is a possible D gene (5 bases). The V end was cut by 0 bases, the J end by 4 bases, with 18 bases between. The CDR3 loop spans 17 amino acids. Germline CDR1 LGHNA, CDR2 YNFKEQ. For the CDR3, the DNA is TGTGCCAGCAGCCAAGATATTTCAGCGGGGGAGCGCTATGGCTACACCTTC. Its protein is CASSQDISAGERYGYTF.

This chain links TRBV6-5 with TRBJ2-1; D remains unclear. The CDR3 covers 13 residues. V was trimmed by 4 bases and J by 6 bases, leaving 10 bases between them. CDR1 MNHEY and CDR2 SVGAGI come from the germline V gene. The CDR3 region is CASSSARFNEQFF. DNA of the CDR3: TGTGCCAGCAGTTCTGCCCGGTTCAATGAGCAGTTCTTC.

The genes are TRBV3-1 (or the pseudogene TRBV3-2) and TRBJ2-7; 8 nucleotides match TRBD1. The germline gives CDR1 LGHDT, CDR2 YNNKEL (reference sequence). This CDR3 is 14 amino acids long. Trimming cost V 6 bases and J 2 bases; bases outside gene matches: 6. DNA for the CDR3: TGTGCCAGCAGGAGCACAGGGGGAACCTACGAGCAGTACTTC. Translated: CASRSTGGTYEQYF.

The rearrangement uses TRBV28 and TRBJ1-4; D is unresolved. The CDR3 has 15 residues. Trimming stripped 2 bases from V and 7 bases from J, with 14 bases between. CDR1 is MDHEN, CDR2 SYDVKM, per germline. CDR3: CASSLRTTRGEKLFF. The CDR3 DNA sequence: TGTGCCAGCAGTTTACGTACCACACGGGGTGAAAAACTGTTTTTT.

Only a few counts were recorded for this clone. This rearrangement joins TRBV11-2 to TRBJ2-7; 7 bases map to TRBD2. The CDR3 spans 15 residues. From germline, CDR1 is SGHAT and CDR2 FQNNGV. J lost 7 bases, V lost 0 bases, and 9 bases had no gene match. CDR3 sequence reads: CASSLDWIDGREQYF. The CDR3 nucleotides read TGTGCCAGCAGCTTAGATTGGATCGACGGGAGGGAGCAGTACTTC.

The rearrangement uses TRBV3-1 (or the pseudogene TRBV3-2) and TRBJ1-3, with 8 bases lining up with TRBD1. The germline V gene encodes CDR1 LGHDT and CDR2 YNNKEL (reference sequence). The CDR3 is 14 amino acids. The trim removed 4 bases at V and 8 bases at J, leaving 7 bases unmatched. CDR3 coding DNA: TGTGCCAGCAGCCTAAGGACAGGGTATGACACCATATATTTT. The encoded protein is CASSLRTGYDTIYF.

The chain is built from TRBV12-3 or TRBV12-4 and TRBJ2-1, with 9 bases fitting TRBD2. The CDR3 contains 13 residues. The ends lost 8 bases at V and 7 bases at J; junction bases unmatched: 6. CDR3 in amino acids: CASYSGGSNEQFF. The CDR3 nucleotides read TGTGCCAGCTATAGCGGGGGATCAAATGAGCAGTTCTTC.

The chain combines TRBV7-9 with TRBJ2-5; 8 bases are shared with TRBD2. The germline CDR1 and CDR2 sequences are SEHNR and FQNEAQ (reference sequence). Trimming cost V 4 bases and J 5 bases; bases outside gene matches: 6. This CDR3 has 14 amino acids. CDR3 DNA sequence: TGTGCCAGCAGCTCCCCGACGGGAGGGGAGACCCAGTACTTC. Translating it yields CASSSPTGGETQYF.

The chain recombines TRBV18 with TRBJ2-1, with a possible D match to TRBD1 (6 bases). Per the germline V gene, CDR1 is KGHSH and CDR2 is LQKENI. The CDR3 consists of 13 residues. Trimming left V 5 bases short and J 10 bases short, with 15 bases between. CDR3 protein: CASSKDSFGEQFF. In nucleotides, the CDR3 is TGTGCCAGCTCAAAGGACAGCTTCGGAGAGCAGTTCTTC.

This chain connects TRBV3-1 (or the pseudogene TRBV3-2) to TRBJ2-7; D is unresolved. Germline-derived CDR1 and CDR2 are LGHDT and YNNKEL (reference sequence). With 4 bases removed from V and 3 bases from J, the gap between germline ends came to 13 bases. The CDR3 sequence is 14 residues long. CDR3 in DNA: TGTGCCAGCAGCCCGCAGCTTGGGCGCTACGAGCAGTACTTC. Protein product: CASSPQLGRYEQYF.

The rearrangement uses TRBV19 and TRBJ2-6, with TRBD2 matching 7 bases. This CDR3 contains 16 residues. Germline V gene data show CDR1 as LNHDA and CDR2 as SQIVND (reference sequence). Trimming at V came to 6 bases and at J to 2 bases, leaving 7 bases not matched to a gene. CDR3 bases: TGTGCCAGTAGCCAACCTGGGGGGGCTGGGGCCAACGTCCTGACTTTC. This sequence encodes CASSQPGGAGANVLTF.

The chain joins TRBV18 to TRBJ1-5; D may be TRBD1 (5 bases). In germline, CDR1 is KGHSH, CDR2 LQKENI. V was clipped by 6 bases and J by 0 bases, with 15 bases between them. The CDR3 has 16 residues. The CDR3 loop reads CASSHEAGLSNQPQHF. In DNA, the CDR3 is TGTGCCAGCTCTCACGAGGCAGGGCTTAGCAATCAGCCCCAGCATTTT.

Worth noting for this clone: A read error may account for a junction end that differs from germline. The gene calls are TRBV9 and TRBJ2-3; 7 nucleotides agree with TRBD1. This CDR3 spans 14 amino acids. Looked up from germline, CDR1 is SGDLS and CDR2 is YYNGEE. The CDR3 region has the DNA TGTGCCAGCAGCGCGAGACAGGGTGGAGATCCGCAGTATTTT. The encoded protein is CASSARQGGDPQYF.

V is TRBV19 and J is TRBJ2-7, with TRBD1 matching 7 bases. Germline V CDR1 and CDR2: LNHDA, SQIVND (reference sequence). Trimming took 5 bases from V and 3 from J; bases not matched to a gene: 7. The CDR3 spans 14 residues. This chain's CDR3 is CASSYRDRFYEQYF. CDR3 nucleotides: TGTGCCAGTAGTTATCGGGACAGATTCTACGAGCAGTACTTC.

The chain is built from TRBV11-2 and TRBJ2-1, with TRBD1 matching over 10 bases. V was clipped by 3 bases and J by 10 bases; unmatched bases: 0. Looked up from germline, CDR1 is SGHAT and CDR2 is FQNNGV. This CDR3 contains 12 residues. CDR3 DNA: TGTGCCAGCAGCTTGACAGGGGGCGAGCAGTTCTTC. Protein sequence: CASSLTGGEQFF. The whole variable domain, remainder taken from reference TRBV11-2 and TRBJ2-1, is EAGVAQSPRYKIIEKRQSVAFWCNPISGHATLYWYQQILGQGPKLLIQFQNNGVVDDSQLPKDRFSAERLKGVDSTLKIQPAKLEDSAVYLCASSLTGGEQFFGPGTRLTVL.

The chain employs TRBV5-1 and TRBJ2-7; 13 positions agree with TRBD2. CDR1 and CDR2 from the germline V gene are SGHRS and YFSETQ. V lost 2 bases and J lost 2; bases outside the gene matches: 4. The CDR3 spans 16 residues. The CDR3 sequence is CASSFSTSGGTYEQYF. In DNA form, the CDR3 reads TGCGCCAGCAGCTTCTCGACTAGCGGGGGGACCTACGAGCAGTACTTC.

In regard to this clone: Compared with germline, one end of the junction differs, possibly owing to a read error. The chain joins TRBV7-7 to TRBJ2-3, with D uncertain. CDR3 length equals 14 residues. Germline V gene sequence: CDR1 SSHAT, CDR2 FNYEAQ (reference sequence). The CDR3 DNA sequence: TGTGCTAGCAGCTTAGCTGGGCTTGGAGATACGCAGTATTTT. This gives the protein CASSLAGLGDTQYF.

The V call is TRBV18, the J call TRBJ1-2; TRBD1 agrees at 7 bases. The CDR3 has 13 amino acids. The V and J ends lost 8 bases and 6 bases, in that order; junction bases with no gene match: 9. CDR1 and CDR2 (germline): KGHSH, LQKENI. CDR3 in DNA: TGTGCCAGCCGGAGGCAGGGGGAGAATGGCTACACCTTC. The encoded protein is CASRRQGENGYTF. The full variable domain, in which reference TRBV18 and TRBJ1-2 provide the parts outside the CDR3, is NAGVMQNPRHLVRRRGQEARLRCSPMKGHSHVYWYRQLPEEGLKFMVYLQKENIIDESGMPKERFSAEFPKEGPSILRIQQVVRGDSAAYFCASRRQGENGYTFGSGTRLTVV.

The chain couples TRBV11-2 to TRBJ2-1, with D hard to call. CDR1 and CDR2 (germline): SGHAT, FQNNGV. This CDR3 has 12 residues. V was pared by 5 bases and J by 9 bases, with 11 bases between. The DNA for the CDR3 is TGTGCCAGCAGCCACCCGGTAGCTGAGCAGTTCTTC. Translating gives CASSHPVAEQFF.

This chain uses TRBV5-4 with TRBJ2-3, with a possible D match to TRBD2 (7 bases). Per germline, CDR1 SGHNT and CDR2 YYREEE (reference sequence). The CDR3 length is 16 residues. The germline V and J ends were trimmed by 6 bases and 0 bases, with 17 bases remaining between them. The CDR3, as DNA: TGTGCCAGCACCACCCTGGCGGGGGCTAGCACAGATACGCAGTATTTT. Its protein product is CASTTLAGASTDTQYF. Together with reference TRBV5-4 and TRBJ2-3, the CDR3 gives the full variable domain: ETGVTQSPTHLIKTRGQQVTLRCSSQSGHNTVSWYQQALGQGPQFIFQYYREEENGRGNFPPRFSGLQFPNYSSELNVNALELDDSALYLCASTTLAGASTDTQYFGPGTRLTVL.